The TCR beta chain under discussion was sequenced for a study of breast tumors, draining lymph nodes, adjacent tissues. Breast cancer patients provided tissue from their axillary draining lymph nodes. One entry per CDR3 protein results from TCRdb running MiXCR on the multiplex PCR reads. Counted here are over 150,000 distinct CDR3 sequences, 30% to 35% occurring once; the ten biggest clones make up around 4%. This clonotype was counted ten times or more. The target antigen is unknown. Study-wide points: Most tumor T cells seemingly derive from lymph node, then expand in tumor. Tumor TCR diversity was below lymph nodes but above nontumor tissue. Data only fit, rather than demonstrated, lymph node origin of most tumor T cells.

Sequenced sample: axillary lymph node tissue. This receptor was identified in a female donor with breast cancer. Some clones in this sample may be carry-over from other donors' samples.

Here the CDR3 DNA reads TGTGCCAGTAGTATGGGGGAAATCATTGGAAAACTGTTTTTT. This codes for CASSMGEIIGKLFF. The chain combines TRBV19 with TRBJ1-4; D is possibly TRBD1 (5 bases). V was trimmed by 3 bases and J by 10 bases, leaving 15 bases between them. CDR1 is LNHDA, CDR2 SQIVND, per germline (reference sequence). The CDR3 totals 14 residues.